The present T cell receptor beta chain was sequenced within a study of patients and donors after allogeneic stem cell transplantation. Via MiXCR, TCRdb re-called the RT-PCR reads, giving one row per CDR3 protein. Counted here are 150,000 to 250,000 distinct CDR3 sequences, less than 45% occurring once; the ten biggest clones make up about 35%. Looked up from germline, CDR1 is DFQATT and CDR2 is SNEGSKA (reference sequence). This CDR3 contains 15 residues. Trimming took 6 bases from V and 2 from J, leaving 18 bases between them. This clonotype was counted only a few times. The sequence came from a human donor who was either an allogeneic HSCT recipient or a stem cell or donor lymphocyte infusion donor (not recorded which). It is not recorded whose cells these are; they may come from a transplant donor. The chain recombines TRBV20-1 with TRBJ2-3; D is possibly TRBD1 (7 bases). The specimen sequenced was blood, either unsorted or a sorted T cell fraction (not recorded which). The CDR3: CSAPLGGQITDTQYF. The DNA for the CDR3 is TGCAGTGCCCCATTGGGGGGACAGATCACAGATACGCAGTATTTT.